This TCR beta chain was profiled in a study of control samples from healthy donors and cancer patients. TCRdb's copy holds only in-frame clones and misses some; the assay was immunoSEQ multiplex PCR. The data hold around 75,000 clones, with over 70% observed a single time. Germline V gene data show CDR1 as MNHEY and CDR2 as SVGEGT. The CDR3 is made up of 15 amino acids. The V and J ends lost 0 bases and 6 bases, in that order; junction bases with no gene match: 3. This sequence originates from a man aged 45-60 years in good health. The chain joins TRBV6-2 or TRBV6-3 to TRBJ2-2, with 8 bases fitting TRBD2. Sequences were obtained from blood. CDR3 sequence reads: CASSYSTGGSGELFF. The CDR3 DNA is TGTGCCAGCAGTTACTCAACGGGAGGGTCCGGGGAGCTGTTTTTT.